This T cell receptor (beta chain) comes out of a study of T-cell reconstitution after alpha-beta-depleted transplantation in children. Findings and caveats of the study: Expanded graft clones, several hundred of them, were reportedly the source of alpha-beta T cells about two months after transplant. Newly produced T cells mostly accounted for T-cell counts and diversity one year post-transplant.

This clonotype has a handful of counts. Antigen: not known. J lost 7 bases, V lost 3 bases, and 11 bases had no gene match. The CDR3 covers 16 residues. Germline assignment: CDR1 MDHEN and CDR2 SYDVKM. It was with unique molecular identifiers that the TCRbeta library was prepared. A single record per CDR3 protein comes from TCRdb applying MiXCR to the PCR reads. The sample contains 100,000 or so distinct CDR3 sequences, less than 25% of which appear only once. The sequences come from PBMCs, collected before TCRalphabeta/CD19-depleted stem cell transplant. This receptor was obtained from a boy aged 2-9 years with acute lymphoblastic leukemia, due to receive a stem cell transplant. The chain has TRBV28 and TRBJ2-7; TRBD2 matches at 11 bases. CDR3 sequence reads: CASSFPRTSGSGEQYF. In nucleotides, the CDR3 is TGTGCCAGCAGTTTCCCCCGGACTAGCGGGTCGGGAGAGCAGTACTTC. Looking up the rest from reference TRBV28 and TRBJ2-7 gives the full variable domain: DVKVTQSSRYLVKRTGEKVFLECVQDMDHENMFWYRQDPGLGLRLIYFSYDVKMKEKGDIPEGYSVSREKKERFSLILESASTNQTSMYLCASSFPRTSGSGEQYFGPGTRLTVT.